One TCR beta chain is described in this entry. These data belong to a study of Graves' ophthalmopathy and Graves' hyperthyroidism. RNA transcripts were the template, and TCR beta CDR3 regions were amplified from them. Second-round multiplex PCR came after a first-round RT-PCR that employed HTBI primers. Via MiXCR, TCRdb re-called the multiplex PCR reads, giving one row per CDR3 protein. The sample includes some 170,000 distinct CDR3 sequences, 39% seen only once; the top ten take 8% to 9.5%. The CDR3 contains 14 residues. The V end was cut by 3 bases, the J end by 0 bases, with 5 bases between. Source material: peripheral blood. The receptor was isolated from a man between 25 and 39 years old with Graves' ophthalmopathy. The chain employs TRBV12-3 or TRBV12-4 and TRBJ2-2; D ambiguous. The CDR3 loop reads CASSFVANTGELFF. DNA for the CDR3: TGTGCCAGCAGTTTCGTCGCGAACACCGGGGAGCTGTTTTTT.